The 30 T cell receptor beta chains listed next were all sequenced from one sample in a study of T-cell reconstitution after alpha-beta-depleted transplantation in children listed by TCRdb under 2016. What this sample's treatment or condition label stands for: allogeneic hematopoietic cell transplantation with graft depleted of TCRalphabeta T cells and CD19 B cells. Library preparation was by PCR. Sequencing was carried out with an Illumina HiSeq 2500. Molecular barcoding was employed in the preparation of TCR libraries, with unique molecular identifiers being used to normalize TCRbeta repertoire quantification. TCRdb itself trimmed the public reads at Q25 with fastp, ran MiXCR and retained productive beta chains. Rows with a matching CDR3 protein are joined into one entry that keeps the most common DNA and genes. The sample table records around 230,000 distinct CDR3 sequences; more than 15% of these occur just once. The ten largest clones represent around 44% of the sample.

The sequencing here drew on PBMCs, mostly from graft donor cells, taken 360 days after TCRalphabeta/CD19-depleted stem cell transplant. The receptor source for this set is a male patient aged 2-10 years who had a stem cell transplant for acute lymphoblastic leukemia, so the T cells may come from the graft donor.

This clonotype was seen a few times. The chain is built from TRBV27 and TRBJ1-2; 10 nucleotides line up with TRBD1. The germline V gene encodes CDR1 MNHEY and CDR2 SMNVEV (reference sequence). V dropped 2 bases and J dropped 4; count of bases not matched to a gene: 16. CDR3 length equals 19 residues. CDR3 nucleotide sequence: TGTGCCAGCAGTTTAACGGGACAGGGGTGGACCAAGGGGTTCTATGGCTACACCTTC. Protein product: CASSLTGQGWTKGFYGYTF.

The chain has TRBV28 and TRBJ2-1; 11 nucleotides line up with TRBD1. CDR3 length equals 13 residues. Unmatched junction bases numbered 1, after V lost 6 bases and J lost 6 bases. Germline CDR1 is MDHEN and CDR2 is SYDVKM. This CDR3 is CASRGTGGNEQFF. CDR3 DNA: TGTGCCAGCAGGGGGACAGGGGGCAATGAGCAGTTCTTC.

This clonotype was detected many times. This sequence joins TRBV27 and TRBJ2-1; no firm D call. The CDR3 covers 11 residues. Deletions cut 8 bases from V and 4 bases from J, with 6 bases between. Germline lookup yields CDR1 MNHEY and CDR2 SMNVEV (reference sequence). CDR3 sequence reads: CASGGYNEQFF. The CDR3 nucleotides read TGTGCCAGCGGTGGGTACAATGAGCAGTTCTTC.

This clonotype has a single count. The rearrangement joins TRBV7-9 to TRBJ1-6, with TRBD1 identical over 7 bases. Germline-derived CDR1 and CDR2 are SEHNR and FQNEAQ (reference sequence). The length of the CDR3 is 16 residues. V lost 5 bases and J lost 4; bases outside the gene matches: 8. The CDR3 loop is CASSHEVTGYNSPLHF. The CDR3 nucleotides are TGTGCCAGCAGCCACGAGGTGACAGGGTATAATTCACCCCTCCACTTT.

The chain has TRBV20-1 and TRBJ2-3; the match to TRBD2 covers 10 bases. CDR1 and CDR2 (germline): DFQATT, SNEGSKA (reference sequence). The CDR3 consists of 16 residues. J gave up 3 bases and V 6 bases, and 12 bases lay outside the gene matches. The CDR3 reads CSALARAGGRTDTQYF. The CDR3, as DNA: TGCAGTGCCCTAGCGAGAGCGGGGGGGCGAACAGATACGCAGTATTTT.

V gene TRBV5-1 combines with J gene TRBJ2-2; no clear D. The CDR3 is made up of 12 amino acids. Trimming took off 5 bases at V and 5 bases at J, with 7 bases between the two ends. Germline CDR1 SGHRS, CDR2 YFSETQ. CDR3 in DNA: TGCGCCAGCAGTCCTCAGACCGGGGAGCTGTTTTTT. Residues: CASSPQTGELFF. The full variable domain, with the rest looked up from reference TRBV5-1 and TRBJ2-2, is KAGVTQTPRYLIKTRGQQVTLSCSPISGHRSVSWYQQTPGQGLQFLFEYFSETQRNKGNFPGRFSGRQFSNSRSEMNVSTLELGDSALYLCASSPQTGELFFGEGSRLTVL.

The chain is built from TRBV27 and TRBJ2-5, with 12 bases aligning to TRBD2. Germline values: CDR1 MNHEY, CDR2 SMNVEV (reference sequence). This CDR3 has 19 amino acids. V was clipped by 4 bases and J by 7 bases; unmatched bases: 19. The CDR3 loop is CASSSAPPGLAGRFWTQYF. As DNA, the CDR3 is TGTGCCAGCAGTTCCGCCCCCCCTGGACTAGCGGGGAGGTTTTGGACCCAGTACTTC.

This clonotype was recorded a few times. The rearrangement uses TRBV6-5 and TRBJ2-1; no definite D call. The CDR3 loop spans 17 amino acids. Trimming removed 2 bases at V and 4 bases at J, with 18 bases between. Germline V lookup: CDR1 MNHEY, CDR2 SVGAGI. CDR3 nucleotides: TGTGCCAGCAGTTACCCGAAAGACAATGTGAAATACAATGAGCAGTTCTTC. Residues: CASSYPKDNVKYNEQFF.

This chain joins TRBV28 and TRBJ1-6; 9 nucleotides align to TRBD1. This CDR3 comprises 16 residues. V was pared by 5 bases and J by 7 bases, with 9 bases of the junction left unmatched. The germline gives CDR1 MDHEN, CDR2 SYDVKM. DNA of the CDR3: TGTGCCAGCAGTGCCACAGGGGGCATATTGAATTCACCCCTCCACTTT. It is translated as CASSATGGILNSPLHF.

The chain has TRBV5-1 and TRBJ1-6; TRBD1 matches 9 bases. The CDR3 has 15 residues. CDR1 is SGHRS, CDR2 YFSETQ, per germline. After removal of 2 bases from V and 10 bases from J, the junction contained 7 bases not matched to a gene. The CDR3 reads CASSFDRGWDSPLHF. The CDR3 nucleotides are TGCGCCAGCAGCTTTGACAGGGGGTGGGACTCACCCCTCCACTTT.

This clonotype turned up a few times. The rearrangement joins TRBV9 to TRBJ1-2; no reliable D call. The germline CDR1 and CDR2 sequences are SGDLS and YYNGEE. With 4 bases removed from V and 4 bases from J, the gap between germline ends came to 17 bases. The CDR3 loop spans 15 amino acids. The CDR3 DNA reads as TGTGCCAGCAGCCCCGACGGACGTCCCGGCTATGGCTACACCTTC. It codes for CASSPDGRPGYGYTF.

Only a few counts were recorded for this clonotype. As DNA, the CDR3 is TGCGCCAGCAGCTTGGACGGGGAAGACTATGGCTACACCTTC. It translates to CASSLDGEDYGYTF. The rearrangement joins TRBV5-1 to TRBJ1-2, with D unclear. This CDR3 contains 14 residues. The ends were cut back, 0 bases at V and 3 bases at J, with 9 bases in the middle. Germline CDR1 reads SGHRS; CDR2 reads YFSETQ. Full variable domain (remainder filled in from reference TRBV5-1 and TRBJ1-2): KAGVTQTPRYLIKTRGQQVTLSCSPISGHRSVSWYQQTPGQGLQFLFEYFSETQRNKGNFPGRFSGRQFSNSRSEMNVSTLELGDSALYLCASSLDGEDYGYTFGSGTRLTVV.

This clonotype has ten or more counts. The V and J genes are TRBV7-8 and TRBJ2-5; 7 nucleotides agree with TRBD1. The V gene end was trimmed by 1 base and the J gene end by 4 bases; junction bases not matched to a gene: 0. Germline-derived CDR1 and CDR2 are SGHVS and FQNEAQ. This CDR3 has 13 amino acids. CDR3 nucleotides: TGTGCCAGCAGCTTAGGACAGGGAGAGACCCAGTACTTC. This encodes CASSLGQGETQYF.

The CDR3 loop reads CASEQGKGAIEKLFF. As DNA, the CDR3 is TGTGCCAGCGAGCAGGGGAAGGGGGCCATCGAAAAACTGTTTTTT. V usage is TRBV11-2 and J usage is TRBJ1-4; 7 nucleotides match TRBD1. V lost 8 bases to trimming and J lost 8 bases; unmatched junction nucleotides: 14. The CDR3 has 15 amino acids. The germline V gene encodes CDR1 SGHAT and CDR2 FQNNGV.

This clonotype showed up just a few times. This chain connects TRBV19 to TRBJ2-6; 9 bases map to TRBD1. Looked up from germline, CDR1 is LNHDA and CDR2 is SQIVND (reference sequence). The CDR3 extends over 18 amino acids. V shed 5 bases and J 0 bases; nucleotides not matched to a gene: 8. The CDR3 sequence: CASSPRTGAYSGANVLTF. Written as DNA, the CDR3 is TGTGCCAGTAGTCCCCGGACAGGGGCCTACTCTGGGGCCAACGTCCTGACTTTC.

The V call is TRBV2, the J call TRBJ2-1; D possibly corresponds to TRBD2 (5 bases). Trimming shortened V by 2 bases and J by 10 bases, and 12 bases separated the two germline ends. Germline CDR1 and CDR2: SNHLY and FYNNEI. This CDR3 region has 13 residues. Here the CDR3 DNA reads TGTGCCAGCAGTGAAACCCGGGGAAACGAGCAGTTCTTC. It codes for CASSETRGNEQFF.

The CDR3 sequence is CASSEGQGLIQYF. As DNA, the CDR3 is TGCGCCAGCAGTGAGGGACAGGGTCTTATTCAGTACTTC. V and J are TRBV10-1 and TRBJ2-4; TRBD1 matches at 8 bases. The V segment lost 2 bases and the J segment 10 bases; nucleotides outside the gene matches: 4. The germline V gene has CDR1 WNHNN and CDR2 SYGVQD (reference sequence). This CDR3 has 13 residues.

This clonotype was seen a few times. This rearrangement joins TRBV4-2 to TRBJ2-5; 14 bases line up with TRBD2. J gave up 4 bases and V 4 bases, and 11 bases lay outside the gene matches. Germline V gives CDR1 LGHNA, CDR2 YNFKEQ. The CDR3 is 18 residues long. CDR3 amino acids: CASSLSPGTSGRGETQYF. As DNA, the CDR3 is TGTGCCAGCAGCCTCTCTCCCGGGACTAGCGGGAGAGGAGAGACCCAGTACTTC.

This rearrangement joins TRBV7-9 to TRBJ1-2, with TRBD1 as a possible D gene (5 bases). Germline lookup yields CDR1 SEHNR and CDR2 FQNEAQ (reference sequence). V gave up 5 bases and J gave up 7 bases, with 20 bases separating them. This CDR3 contains 15 residues. The CDR3 nucleotides read TGTGCCAGCAGCCGCATTAGGGGTCAGGGTGCTGGCTACACCTTC. Protein product: CASSRIRGQGAGYTF.

In this sample, this clonotype turned up many times. The chain carries TRBV7-2 and TRBJ2-1; D not resolved. Germline CDR1 SGHTA, CDR2 FQGNSA. V was cut by 1 base and J by 9 bases, with 4 bases left in between. This CDR3 contains 11 residues. CDR3 sequence reads: CASSLVSEQFF. The CDR3 bases are TGTGCCAGCAGCTTAGTGTCTGAGCAGTTCTTC.

The gene calls are TRBV10-1 and TRBJ2-1, with no clear D. The CDR3 extends over 13 amino acids. Germline V gene data show CDR1 as WNHNN and CDR2 as SYGVQD (reference sequence). Trimming took off 0 bases at V and 7 bases at J, with 7 bases between the two ends. CDR3 bases: TGCGCCAGCAGTGAGTCTTTGATTAATGAGCAGTTCTTC. Its translation: CASSESLINEQFF.

The J gene is TRBJ2-3, the V gene TRBV21-1. TRBV21-1 is designated a pseudogene. This CDR3 spans 15 amino acids. DNA for the CDR3: TGTGCCAGCAGCAAAATATCAGAGGCCACAGATACGCAGTATTTT. Translation gives CASSKISEATDTQYF.

The rearrangement uses TRBV7-2 and TRBJ2-5; 12 nucleotides agree with TRBD1. V lost 4 bases to trimming and J lost 5 bases; unmatched junction nucleotides: 5. Germline lookup yields CDR1 SGHTA and CDR2 FQGNSA. The CDR3 consists of 15 residues. The CDR3 reads CASSWDRGREETQYF. Here the CDR3 DNA reads TGTGCCAGCAGCTGGGACAGGGGGCGGGAGGAGACCCAGTACTTC.

The chain has TRBV18 and TRBJ2-3, with D possibly matching TRBD2 (6 bases). Trimming pared 1 base from V and 4 bases from J, leaving 15 bases between. Germline CDR1 KGHSH, CDR2 LQKENI. This CDR3 region has 16 residues. The CDR3 loop reads CASSPRFRTGADTQYF. CDR3 DNA sequence: TGTGCCAGCTCACCACGGTTTAGAACGGGAGCAGATACGCAGTATTTT.

A few counts support this clonotype. This chain links TRBV6-1 with TRBJ2-7; TRBD1 agrees at 8 bases. This CDR3 has 15 amino acids. V lost 4 bases and J lost 1; bases outside the gene matches: 6. CDR1 MNHNS and CDR2 SASEGT come from the germline V gene. For the CDR3, the DNA is TGTGCCAGCAGTGTCTCCGGGACAGGTTCCTACGAGCAGTACTTC. It specifies CASSVSGTGSYEQYF.

This clonotype has more than one count but fewer than ten. V and J are TRBV5-1 and TRBJ2-7; TRBD1 might be the D (6 bases). Germline CDR1 is SGHRS and CDR2 is YFSETQ. The V end lost 4 bases, the J end lost 5 bases, and 10 bases lay between the germline ends. The CDR3 extends over 12 amino acids. The CDR3 reads CASSGNRDEQYF. CDR3 coding DNA: TGCGCCAGCAGCGGCAACAGGGACGAGCAGTACTTC. Supplemented by reference TRBV5-1 and TRBJ2-7, the full variable domain reads KAGVTQTPRYLIKTRGQQVTLSCSPISGHRSVSWYQQTPGQGLQFLFEYFSETQRNKGNFPGRFSGRQFSNSRSEMNVSTLELGDSALYLCASSGNRDEQYFGPGTRLTVT.

There are a few counts of this clonotype. The J gene is TRBJ1-2, the V gene TRBV19, with 7 bases fitting TRBD1. This CDR3 has 15 residues. J was trimmed by 10 bases and V by 6 bases; bases with no gene match: 17. The germline V gene has CDR1 LNHDA and CDR2 SQIVND (reference sequence). The CDR3 here is CASSFRGPGQADYTF. Here the CDR3 DNA reads TGTGCCAGTAGCTTCCGCGGGCCCGGACAGGCTGACTACACCTTC.

The gene calls are TRBV5-4 and TRBJ1-2; 7 nucleotides line up with TRBD1. The V and J ends lost 0 bases and 10 bases, in that order; junction bases with no gene match: 6. Germline CDR1 SGHNT, CDR2 YYREEE (reference sequence). There are 13 residues in the CDR3. For the CDR3, the DNA is TGTGCCAGCAGCTTGGAGGGGGCGCGGGTCTACACCTTC. This encodes CASSLEGARVYTF.

The V gene is TRBV20-1, the J gene TRBJ2-1; D may be TRBD1 (5 bases). Per germline, CDR1 DFQATT and CDR2 SNEGSKA (reference sequence). The V end lost 0 bases, the J end lost 9 bases, and 21 bases lay between the germline ends. The CDR3 is made up of 16 amino acids. The CDR3 coding sequence is TGCAGTGCTAGAGAGTGGCAGGGATGGGATTGGGGTGAGCAGTTCTTC. Its translation is CSAREWQGWDWGEQFF.

CDR3 nucleotides: TGCAGTGCTAGAGAGCCGCAACCTAGGTCCTACAATGAGCAGTTCTTC. This codes for CSAREPQPRSYNEQFF. V gene TRBV20-1 combines with J gene TRBJ2-1; D ambiguous. The CDR3 runs 16 residues. Germline CDR1 reads DFQATT; CDR2 reads SNEGSKA (reference sequence). The V gene lost 0 bases and the J gene lost 1 base, with 13 bases spanning the gap.